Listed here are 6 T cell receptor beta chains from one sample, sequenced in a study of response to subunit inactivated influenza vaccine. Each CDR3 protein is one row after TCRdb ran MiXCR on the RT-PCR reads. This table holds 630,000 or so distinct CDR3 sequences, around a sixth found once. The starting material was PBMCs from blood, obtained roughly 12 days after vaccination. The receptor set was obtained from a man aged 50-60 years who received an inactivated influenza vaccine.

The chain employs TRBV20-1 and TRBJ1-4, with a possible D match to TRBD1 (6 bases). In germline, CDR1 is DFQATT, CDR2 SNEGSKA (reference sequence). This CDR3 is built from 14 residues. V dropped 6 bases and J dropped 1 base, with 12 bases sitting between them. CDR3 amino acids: CSALRGGTNEKLFF. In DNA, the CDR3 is TGCAGTGCCCTAAGGGGGGGAACTAATGAAAAACTGTTTTTT.

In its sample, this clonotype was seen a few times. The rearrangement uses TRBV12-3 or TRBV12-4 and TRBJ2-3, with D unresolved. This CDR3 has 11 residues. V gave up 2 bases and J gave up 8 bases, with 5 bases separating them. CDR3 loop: CASSLSSTQYF. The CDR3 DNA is TGTGCCAGCAGTTTATCTAGTACGCAGTATTTT.

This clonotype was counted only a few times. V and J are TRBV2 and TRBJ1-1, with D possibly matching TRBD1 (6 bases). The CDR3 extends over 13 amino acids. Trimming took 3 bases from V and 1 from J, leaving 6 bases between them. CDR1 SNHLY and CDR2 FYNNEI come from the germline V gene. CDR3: CASSDRGNTEAFF. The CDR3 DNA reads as TGTGCCAGCAGTGACAGGGGGAACACTGAAGCTTTCTTT.

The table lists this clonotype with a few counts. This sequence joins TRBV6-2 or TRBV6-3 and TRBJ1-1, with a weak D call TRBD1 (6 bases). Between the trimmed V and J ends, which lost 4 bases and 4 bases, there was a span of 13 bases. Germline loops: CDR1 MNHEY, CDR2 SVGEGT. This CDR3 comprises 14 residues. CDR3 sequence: CASSSLRGPTEAFF. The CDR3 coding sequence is TGTGCCAGCAGTTCCCTTCGGGGGCCCACTGAAGCTTTCTTT.

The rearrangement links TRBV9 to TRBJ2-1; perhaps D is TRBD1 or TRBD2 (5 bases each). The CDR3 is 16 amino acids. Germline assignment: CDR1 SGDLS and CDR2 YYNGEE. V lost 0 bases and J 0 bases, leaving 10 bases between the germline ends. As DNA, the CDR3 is TGTGCCAGCAGCGTAGCTCCAGGGAGCTCCTACAATGAGCAGTTCTTC. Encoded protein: CASSVAPGSSYNEQFF.

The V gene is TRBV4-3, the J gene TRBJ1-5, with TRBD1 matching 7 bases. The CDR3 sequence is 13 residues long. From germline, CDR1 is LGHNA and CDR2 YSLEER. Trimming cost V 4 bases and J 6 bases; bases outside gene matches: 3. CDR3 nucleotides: TGCGCCAGCAGCCGGGGGACAGCTCAGCCCCAGCATTTT. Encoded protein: CASSRGTAQPQHF.